The present entry profiles one T cell receptor (beta chain) with its context. What it binds is not known. These data originate in a study of PD-L1 blockade in urothelial cancer. Overall study: The patients had undergone anywhere from 0 to 3 prior chemotherapy regimens. Per blood sample, T cells had a median of about 150,000. Blood was analyzed 3 weeks (second dose) and 6 weeks after treatment start.

Whole-study findings and limits: Sub-median blood TCR clonality before treatment predicted longer survival.

V was trimmed by 2 bases and J by 4 bases, leaving 8 bases between them. The V gene's germline CDR1 is SGHKS and CDR2 YYEKEE (reference sequence). The CDR3 is 13 residues long. Profiling relied on immunoSEQ multiplex PCR, and the TCRdb table lists in-frame clones only, not all of them. Of fewer than 60,000 clones in the sample, about 81% are singletons; the top ten hold 3.2%. As for time point: pretreatment peripheral blood. The specimen comprised PBMCs, sampled around atezolizumab (anti-PD-L1) treatment. V and J are TRBV5-5 and TRBJ2-3; D is perhaps TRBD1 (5 bases). The clonotype originates from a man between 65 and 85 years old with urothelial cancer. The CDR3 region is CASSFAGPDTQYF. CDR3 DNA: TGTGCCAGCAGCTTCGCAGGGCCAGATACGCAGTATTTT.